Below are 8 T cell receptor beta chains sequenced from a single sample in a study of cytomegalovirus exposure and HLA in healthy donors. This PCR relied on a set of 60 Vbeta primers and 13 Jbeta primers. Clones were read by immunoSEQ multiplex PCR, and TCRdb kept only the in-frame ones, dropping some. Of 20,000 to 30,000 clones in the sample, just under 70% were seen once. The source material was PBMCs. Receptors originate from a woman in her 50s in good health and CMV-seronegative.

CDR3 residues: CSVGKGSDYGYTF. The CDR3 nucleotides read TGCAGCGTCGGGAAGGGTTCAGACTATGGCTACACCTTC. The J gene is TRBJ1-2, the V gene TRBV29-1; D unclear. The CDR3 runs to 13 residues. The ends were cut back, 6 bases at V and 3 bases at J, with 14 bases in the middle. In germline, CDR1 is SQVTM, CDR2 ANQGSEA.

The chain carries TRBV27 and TRBJ1-2; weak D call: TRBD1 (6 bases). Germline V lookup: CDR1 MNHEY, CDR2 SMNVEV (reference sequence). Trimming took 0 bases from V and 6 from J, leaving 11 bases between them. This CDR3 comprises 14 residues. CDR3 sequence reads: CASSLSQGRNGYTF. The CDR3 region has the DNA TGTGCCAGCAGTTTATCCCAGGGGAGAAATGGCTACACCTTC.

The rearrangement uses TRBV14 and TRBJ2-7; possible D gene TRBD2, 5 bases. The CDR3 covers 14 residues. Per the germline V gene, CDR1 is SGHDN and CDR2 is FVKESK. The ends were cut back, 2 bases at V and 0 bases at J, with 8 bases in the middle. The CDR3 region is CASSQRTDSYEQYF. CDR3 coding DNA: TGTGCCAGCAGCCAACGGACTGACTCCTACGAGCAGTACTTC. The full variable domain, rest sourced from reference TRBV14 and TRBJ2-7, is EAGVTQFPSHSVIEKGQTVTLRCDPISGHDNLYWYRRVMGKEIKFLLHFVKESKQDESGMPNNRFLAERTGGTYSTLKVQPAELEDSGVYFCASSQRTDSYEQYFGPGTRLTVT.

The chain is built from TRBV2 and TRBJ1-5; 8 nucleotides agree with TRBD1. Germline loops: CDR1 SNHLY, CDR2 FYNNEI. This CDR3 has 18 amino acids. V lost 2 bases to trimming and J lost 9 bases; unmatched junction nucleotides: 18. DNA for the CDR3: TGTGCCAGCAGTGAACCCTCCGGACAGGGCGGAGCGGTCTGGCCCCAGCATTTT. Translation: CASSEPSGQGGAVWPQHF.

This chain connects TRBV28 to TRBJ2-5, with TRBD1 as a possible D gene (6 bases). The CDR3 runs 14 residues. CDR1 MDHEN and CDR2 SYDVKM come from the germline V gene. The V end lost 5 bases, the J end lost 4 bases, and 14 bases lay between the germline ends. CDR3 coding DNA: TGTGCCAGCAGTACCCCGAGGGGGACAGAGACCCAGTACTTC. It encodes CASSTPRGTETQYF.

The V call is TRBV7-9, the J call TRBJ1-5; 7 bases map to TRBD1. Germline assignment: CDR1 SEHNR and CDR2 FQNEAQ (reference sequence). The CDR3 has 15 amino acids. J gave up 8 bases and V 4 bases, and 11 bases lay outside the gene matches. DNA of the CDR3: TGTGCCAGCAGCTCCAGACAGGGACCAAGGGAGCCCCAGCATTTT. This gives the protein CASSSRQGPREPQHF.

The J gene is TRBJ1-3, the V gene TRBV6-6; a possible D gene is TRBD1 (5 bases). CDR1 is MNHNY and CDR2 is SVGAGI in the germline V gene (reference sequence). This CDR3 has 12 residues. V lost 8 bases to trimming and J lost 4 bases, with 9 bases between them. The CDR3 DNA follows: TGTGCCAGCGGGGCGAAAGGAAACACCATATATTTT. It is translated as CASGAKGNTIYF.

The gene calls are TRBV9 and TRBJ1-6; D might be TRBD1 (6 bases). This CDR3 comprises 14 residues. Germline V gene lookup returns CDR1 SGDLS and CDR2 YYNGEE. V lost 2 bases, J lost 10 bases, and 13 bases lay in between. The CDR3 reads CASSVKEGGSPLHF. In DNA, the CDR3 is TGTGCCAGCAGCGTTAAAGAAGGGGGATCACCCCTCCACTTT.